What follows describes a single T cell receptor beta chain. TCRdb re-called the 5' RACE reads and shows each CDR3 protein once, DNA omitted. The table lists about 380,000 distinct CDR3 sequences. This record belongs to a study of monozygotic twins with inflammatory bowel disease. The sequence derives from a human donor with ulcerative colitis or Crohn's disease, or a healthy co-twin of an affected twin (not recorded which). Sample: blood.

The CDR3 protein is CASSFLGQNYEQYF. The chain uses TRBV27 and TRBJ2-7; as DNA is missing, the TRBD2 call by TCRdb cannot be tested. The CDR3 sequence is 14 residues long. Germline V gene sequence: CDR1 MNHEY, CDR2 SMNVEV (reference sequence).